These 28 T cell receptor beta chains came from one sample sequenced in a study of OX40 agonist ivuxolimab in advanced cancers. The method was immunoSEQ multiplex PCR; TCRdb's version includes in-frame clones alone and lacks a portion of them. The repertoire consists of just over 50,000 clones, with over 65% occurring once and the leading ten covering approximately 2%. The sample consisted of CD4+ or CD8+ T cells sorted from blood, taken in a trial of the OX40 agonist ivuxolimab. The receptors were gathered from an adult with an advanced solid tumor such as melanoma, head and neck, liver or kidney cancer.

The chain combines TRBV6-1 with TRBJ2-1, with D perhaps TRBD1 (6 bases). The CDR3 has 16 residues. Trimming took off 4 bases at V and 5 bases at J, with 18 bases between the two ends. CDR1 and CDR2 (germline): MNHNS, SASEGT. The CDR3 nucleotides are TGTGCCAGCAGTGGAAATGGGTGGAACAGGGACAATGAGCAGTTCTTC. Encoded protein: CASSGNGWNRDNEQFF.

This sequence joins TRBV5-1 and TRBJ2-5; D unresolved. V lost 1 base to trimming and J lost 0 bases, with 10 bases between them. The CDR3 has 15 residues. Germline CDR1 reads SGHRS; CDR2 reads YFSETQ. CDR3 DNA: TGCGCCAGCAGCTTGTTATCCAGGAACCAAGAGACCCAGTACTTC. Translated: CASSLLSRNQETQYF.

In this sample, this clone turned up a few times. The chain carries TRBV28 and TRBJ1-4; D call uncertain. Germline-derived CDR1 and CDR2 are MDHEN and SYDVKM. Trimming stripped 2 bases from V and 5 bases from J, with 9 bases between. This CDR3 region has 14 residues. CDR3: CASSLLAGNEKLFF. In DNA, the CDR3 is TGTGCCAGCAGTTTACTGGCTGGGAATGAAAAACTGTTTTTT.

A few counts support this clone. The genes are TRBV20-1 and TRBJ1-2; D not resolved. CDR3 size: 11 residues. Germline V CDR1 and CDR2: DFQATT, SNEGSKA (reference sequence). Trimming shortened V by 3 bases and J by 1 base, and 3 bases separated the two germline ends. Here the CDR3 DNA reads TGCAGTGCTAGTGATAACTATGGCTACACCTTC. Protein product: CSASDNYGYTF.

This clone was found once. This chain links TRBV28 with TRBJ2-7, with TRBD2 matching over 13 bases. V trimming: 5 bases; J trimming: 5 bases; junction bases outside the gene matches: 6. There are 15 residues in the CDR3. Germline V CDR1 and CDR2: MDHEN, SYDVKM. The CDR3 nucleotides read TGTGCCAGCAGTAAACTAGCGGGAGGGCTGAACGAGCAGTACTTC. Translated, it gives CASSKLAGGLNEQYF. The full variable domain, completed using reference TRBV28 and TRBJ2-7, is DVKVTQSSRYLVKRTGEKVFLECVQDMDHENMFWYRQDPGLGLRLIYFSYDVKMKEKGDIPEGYSVSREKKERFSLILESASTNQTSMYLCASSKLAGGLNEQYFGPGTRLTVT.

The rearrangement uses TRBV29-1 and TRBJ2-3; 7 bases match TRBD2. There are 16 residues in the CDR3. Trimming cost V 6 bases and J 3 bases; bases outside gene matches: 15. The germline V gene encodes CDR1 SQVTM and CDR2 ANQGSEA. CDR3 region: CSVGGDRDLATDTQYF. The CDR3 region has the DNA TGCAGCGTGGGGGGGGACCGGGACTTAGCTACAGATACGCAGTATTTT.

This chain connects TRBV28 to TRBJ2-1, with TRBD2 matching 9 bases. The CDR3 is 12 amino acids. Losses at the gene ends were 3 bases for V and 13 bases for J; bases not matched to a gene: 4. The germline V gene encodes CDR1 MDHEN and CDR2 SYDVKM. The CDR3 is CASSLAAGGQFF. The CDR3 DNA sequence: TGTGCCAGCAGTTTGGCAGCGGGAGGCCAGTTCTTC.

CDR3 amino acids: CASSDRAGNTIYF. For the CDR3, the DNA is TGCGCCAGCAGTGACAGGGCTGGAAACACCATATATTTT. The chain employs TRBV10-2 and TRBJ1-3; the D gene is possibly TRBD1 (5 bases). This CDR3 has 13 residues. Trimming shortened V by 3 bases and J by 2 bases, and 5 bases separated the two germline ends. Germline CDR1 is WSHSY and CDR2 is SAAADI.

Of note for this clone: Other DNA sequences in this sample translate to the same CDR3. The chain's CDR3 is CASSLEGGRYEQYF. The CDR3 coding sequence is TGTGCCAGCAGCTTGGAAGGGGGGCGCTACGAGCAGTACTTC. J is TRBJ2-7 and V is TRBV5-6; D might be TRBD1 or TRBD2, each matching 6 bases. Germline CDR1 reads SGHDT; CDR2 reads YYEEEE. Between the trimmed V and J ends, which lost 0 bases and 3 bases, there was a span of 10 bases. The CDR3 runs 14 residues.

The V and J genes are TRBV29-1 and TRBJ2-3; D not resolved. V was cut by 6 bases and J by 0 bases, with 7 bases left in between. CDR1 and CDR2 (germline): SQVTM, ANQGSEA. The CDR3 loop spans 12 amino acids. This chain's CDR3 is CSVPSSTDTQYF. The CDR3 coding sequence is TGCAGCGTACCTTCCAGCACAGATACGCAGTATTTT.

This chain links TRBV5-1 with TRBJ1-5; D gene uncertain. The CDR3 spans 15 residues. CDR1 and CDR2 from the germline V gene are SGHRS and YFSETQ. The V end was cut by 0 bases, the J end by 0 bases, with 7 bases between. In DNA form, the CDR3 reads TGCGCCAGCAGCTTGGGCCCGTATAGCAATCAGCCCCAGCATTTT. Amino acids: CASSLGPYSNQPQHF.

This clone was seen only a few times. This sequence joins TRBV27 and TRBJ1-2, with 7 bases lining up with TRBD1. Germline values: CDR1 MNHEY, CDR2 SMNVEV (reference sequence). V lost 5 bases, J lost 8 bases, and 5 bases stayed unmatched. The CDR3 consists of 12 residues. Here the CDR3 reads CASSDRASGYTF. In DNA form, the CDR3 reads TGTGCCAGCAGTGACAGGGCTAGCGGCTACACCTTC.

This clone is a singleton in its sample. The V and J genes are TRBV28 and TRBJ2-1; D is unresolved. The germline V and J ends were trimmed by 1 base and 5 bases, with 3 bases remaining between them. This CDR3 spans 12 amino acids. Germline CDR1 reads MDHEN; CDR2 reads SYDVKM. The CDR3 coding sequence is TGTGCCAGCAGTTTATATGACAATGAGCAGTTCTTC. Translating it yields CASSLYDNEQFF.

CDR3 loop: CASRQGVGSPLHF. The CDR3 coding sequence is TGTGCCAGTAGACAGGGAGTCGGGTCACCCCTCCACTTT. This chain uses TRBV6-5 with TRBJ1-6; 7 positions agree with TRBD1. After removal of 9 bases from V and 10 bases from J, the junction contained 9 bases not matched to a gene. The CDR3 length is 13 residues. Germline CDR1 MNHEY, CDR2 SVGAGI.

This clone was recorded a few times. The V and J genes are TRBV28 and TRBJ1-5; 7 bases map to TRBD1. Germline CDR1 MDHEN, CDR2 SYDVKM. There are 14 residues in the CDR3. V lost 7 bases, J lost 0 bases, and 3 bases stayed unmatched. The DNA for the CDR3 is TGTGCCAGCAAAACAGGGGATAGCAATCAGCCCCAGCATTTT. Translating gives CASKTGDSNQPQHF. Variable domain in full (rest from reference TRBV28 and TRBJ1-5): DVKVTQSSRYLVKRTGEKVFLECVQDMDHENMFWYRQDPGLGLRLIYFSYDVKMKEKGDIPEGYSVSREKKERFSLILESASTNQTSMYLCASKTGDSNQPQHFGDGTRLSIL.

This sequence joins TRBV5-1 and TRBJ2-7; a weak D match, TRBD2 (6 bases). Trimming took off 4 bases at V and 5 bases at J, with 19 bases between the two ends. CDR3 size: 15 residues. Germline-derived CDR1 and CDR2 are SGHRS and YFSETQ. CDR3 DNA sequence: TGCGCCAGCAGCCCCGGGTCGGGAGCTTTACACGAGCAGTACTTC. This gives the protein CASSPGSGALHEQYF.

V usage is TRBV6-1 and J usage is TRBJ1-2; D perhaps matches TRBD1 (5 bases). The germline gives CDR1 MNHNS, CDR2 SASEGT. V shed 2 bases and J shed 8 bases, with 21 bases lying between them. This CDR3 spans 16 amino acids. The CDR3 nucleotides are TGTGCCAGCAGTGAAAGCTGGACACGGAGAGTGGTCGGCTACACCTTC. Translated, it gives CASSESWTRRVVGYTF.

DNA for the CDR3: TGTGCCAGCAGGTCTCACAGGGGTGAAGGCTACACCTTC. Translated, it gives CASRSHRGEGYTF. The V and J genes are TRBV28 and TRBJ1-2; 7 bases map to TRBD1. V lost 6 bases, J lost 8 bases, and 9 bases stayed unmatched. Germline CDR1 reads MDHEN; CDR2 reads SYDVKM. CDR3 length: 13 residues.

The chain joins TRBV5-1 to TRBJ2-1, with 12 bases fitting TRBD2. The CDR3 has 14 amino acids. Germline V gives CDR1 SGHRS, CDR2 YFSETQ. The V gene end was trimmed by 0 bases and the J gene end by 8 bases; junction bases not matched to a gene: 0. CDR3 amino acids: CASSLGLAGDEQFF. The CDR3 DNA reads TGCGCCAGCAGCTTGGGACTAGCGGGAGATGAGCAGTTCTTC. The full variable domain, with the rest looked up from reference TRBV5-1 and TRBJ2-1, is KAGVTQTPRYLIKTRGQQVTLSCSPISGHRSVSWYQQTPGQGLQFLFEYFSETQRNKGNFPGRFSGRQFSNSRSEMNVSTLELGDSALYLCASSLGLAGDEQFFGPGTRLTVL.

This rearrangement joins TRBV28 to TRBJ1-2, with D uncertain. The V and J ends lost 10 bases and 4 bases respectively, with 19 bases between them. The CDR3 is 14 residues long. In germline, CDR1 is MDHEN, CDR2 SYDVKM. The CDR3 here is CATSPLPSFYGYTF. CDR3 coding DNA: TGTGCCACCTCTCCACTCCCGTCTTTCTATGGCTACACCTTC.

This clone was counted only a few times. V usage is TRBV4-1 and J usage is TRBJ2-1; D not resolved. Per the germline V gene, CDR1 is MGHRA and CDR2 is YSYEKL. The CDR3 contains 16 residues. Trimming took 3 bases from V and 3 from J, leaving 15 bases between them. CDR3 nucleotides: TGCGCCAGCAGCCAGTTGGATGTGGTCAGCTACAATGAGCAGTTCTTC. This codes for CASSQLDVVSYNEQFF.

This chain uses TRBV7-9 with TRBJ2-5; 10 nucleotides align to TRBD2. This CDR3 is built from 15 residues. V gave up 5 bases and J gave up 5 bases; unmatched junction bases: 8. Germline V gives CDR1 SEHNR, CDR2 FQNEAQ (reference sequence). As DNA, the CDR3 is TGTGCCAGCAGCCAGAGCGGGAGGGGCTCGGAGACCCAGTACTTC. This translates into CASSQSGRGSETQYF.

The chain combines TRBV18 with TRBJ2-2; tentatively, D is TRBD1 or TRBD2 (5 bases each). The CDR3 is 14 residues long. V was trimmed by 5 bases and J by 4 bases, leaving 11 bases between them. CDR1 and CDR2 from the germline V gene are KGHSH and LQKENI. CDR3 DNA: TGTGCCAGCTCAGCTGGGACCATCACCGGGGAGCTGTTTTTT. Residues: CASSAGTITGELFF.

The CDR3, as DNA: TGTGCCAGCAGCGCCTGGACAGGGGACACCGGGGAGCTGTTTTTT. It yields the protein CASSAWTGDTGELFF. This chain connects TRBV9 to TRBJ2-2; 9 positions agree with TRBD1. Per germline, CDR1 SGDLS and CDR2 YYNGEE. The CDR3 contains 15 residues. V was clipped by 3 bases and J by 3 bases; unmatched bases: 3. Full variable domain (outside the CDR3, taken from reference TRBV9 and TRBJ2-2): DSGVTQTPKHLITATGQRVTLRCSPRSGDLSVYWYQQSLDQGLQFLIQYYNGEERAKGNILERFSAQQFPDLHSELNLSSLELGDSALYFCASSAWTGDTGELFFGEGSRLTVL.

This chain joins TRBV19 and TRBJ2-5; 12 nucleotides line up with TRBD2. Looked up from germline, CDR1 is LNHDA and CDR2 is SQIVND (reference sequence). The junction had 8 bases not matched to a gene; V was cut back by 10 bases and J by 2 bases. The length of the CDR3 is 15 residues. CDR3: CATRTSGAYQETQYF. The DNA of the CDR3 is TGTGCCACCAGGACTAGCGGGGCTTATCAAGAGACCCAGTACTTC.

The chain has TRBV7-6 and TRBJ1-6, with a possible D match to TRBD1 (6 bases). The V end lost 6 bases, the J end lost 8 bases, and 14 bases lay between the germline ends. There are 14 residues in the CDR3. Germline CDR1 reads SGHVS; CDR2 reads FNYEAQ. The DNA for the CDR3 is TGTGCCAGCAGTCGAACAGGGTCTGATTCACCCCTCCACTTT. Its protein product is CASSRTGSDSPLHF. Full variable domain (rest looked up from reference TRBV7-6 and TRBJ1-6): GAGVSQSPRYKVTKRGQDVALRCDPISGHVSLYWYRQALGQGPEFLTYFNYEAQQDKSGLPNDRFSAERPEGSISTLTIQRTEQRDSAMYRCASSRTGSDSPLHFGNGTRLTVT.

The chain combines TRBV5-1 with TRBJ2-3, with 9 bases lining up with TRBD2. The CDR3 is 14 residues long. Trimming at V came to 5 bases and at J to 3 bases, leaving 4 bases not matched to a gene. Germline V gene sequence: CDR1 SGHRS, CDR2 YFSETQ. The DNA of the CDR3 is TGCGCCAGCAGGCTGCGGGAGGGAACAGATACGCAGTATTTT. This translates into CASRLREGTDTQYF.

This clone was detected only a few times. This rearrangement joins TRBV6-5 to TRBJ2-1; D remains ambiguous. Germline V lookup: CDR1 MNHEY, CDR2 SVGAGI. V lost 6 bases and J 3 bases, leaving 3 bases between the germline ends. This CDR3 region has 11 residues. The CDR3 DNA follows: TGTGCCAGCAGAAGCTACAATGAGCAGTTCTTC. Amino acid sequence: CASRSYNEQFF.